A single sample is the source of the 20 T cell receptor beta chains below, sequenced in a study of spatial heterogeneity in lung cancer. Points from the study as a whole: Tumor mutation counts were tracked by expanded intratumoral alpha and beta TCR counts.

MiXCR, run by TCRdb on the 5' RACE reads, gives a single entry per CDR3 protein. The sample contains 24,000 or so distinct CDR3 sequences, under 9.5% of which appear only once. Time point indicated: sample taken at primary tumor resection. These receptors' targets are unknown. Here the sequenced sample was lung tumor tissue, taken at surgery. The receptors stem from a male donor with early-stage non-small cell lung cancer.

This chain joins TRBV29-1 and TRBJ2-1, with 10 bases fitting TRBD2. V shed 3 bases, J shed 6 bases, and the junction held 11 bases outside the gene matches. Germline V gene lookup returns CDR1 SQVTM and CDR2 ANQGSEA. The CDR3 extends over 16 amino acids. CDR3: CSVDPQIAGGVNEQFF. CDR3 coding DNA: TGCAGCGTTGATCCTCAAATAGCGGGAGGCGTCAATGAGCAGTTCTTC.

Details on this clonotype: This may be a read error, as it is one base from a much larger clone. The chain links TRBV7-2 to TRBJ2-5, with a possible D match to TRBD1 (6 bases). The CDR3 loop spans 12 amino acids. Germline-derived CDR1 and CDR2 are SGHTA and FQGNSA. The CDR3 protein is CATRDNGEIQYF. DNA of the CDR3: TGTGCCACACGGGACAACGGAGAGATCCAGTACTTC.

This clonotype is categorized as medium-sized. The V and J genes are TRBV25-1 and TRBJ2-7; no clear D. The CDR3 has 12 residues. CDR1 is MGHDK and CDR2 is SYGVNS in the germline V gene. Trimming removed 7 bases at V and 3 bases at J, with 10 bases between. DNA of the CDR3: TGTGCCAGCACGGACCGCGTCTACGAGCAGTACTTC. Translated, it gives CASTDRVYEQYF.

This clonotype appeared many times. V and J are TRBV11-1 and TRBJ2-7, with D maybe TRBD2 (6 bases). Germline-derived CDR1 and CDR2 are SGHAT and FQDESV (reference sequence). Trimming shortened V by 5 bases and J by 6 bases, and 17 bases separated the two germline ends. The CDR3 sequence is 14 residues long. CDR3 coding DNA: TGTGCCAGCAGCATGCGACAGACGGGGGTCGAGCAGTACTTC. This encodes CASSMRQTGVEQYF.

In this sample, this clonotype turned up many times. V is TRBV10-2 and J is TRBJ2-4; 9 bases match TRBD2. The germline V gene has CDR1 WSHSY and CDR2 SAAADI. This CDR3 has 15 residues. V was pared by 0 bases and J by 6 bases, with 3 bases of the junction left unmatched. The CDR3 sequence: CASSESPTSGNIQYF. CDR3 DNA sequence: TGCGCCAGCAGTGAGTCGCCGACTAGCGGAAACATTCAGTACTTC.

This clonotype was observed a few times. This CDR3 is CSAGPTDTQYF. CDR3 bases: TGCAGTGCTGGTCCCACAGATACGCAGTATTTT. The chain uses TRBV20-1 and TRBJ2-3; D remains ambiguous. V lost 5 bases, J lost 2 bases, and 5 bases lay in between. The CDR3 has 11 residues. CDR1 DFQATT and CDR2 SNEGSKA come from the germline V gene (reference sequence).

The sample holds many counts of this clonotype. The chain recombines TRBV29-1 with TRBJ2-5; a weak D match, TRBD1 (6 bases). The V gene lost 3 bases and the J gene lost 0 bases, with 8 bases spanning the gap. Germline loops: CDR1 SQVTM, CDR2 ANQGSEA. The CDR3 has 13 amino acids. The CDR3: CSVERTDQETQYF. CDR3 nucleotide sequence: TGCAGCGTTGAGCGGACAGACCAAGAGACCCAGTACTTC.

By sample fraction, this clonotype is medium-sized. The chain couples TRBV10-3 to TRBJ2-4; weak D call: TRBD2 (7 bases). The V end was cut by 6 bases, the J end by 0 bases, with 15 bases between. This CDR3 is 16 amino acids long. CDR1 is ENHRY, CDR2 SYGVKD, per germline. This CDR3 is CAISPGGSLAKNIQYF. The CDR3 DNA follows: TGTGCCATCAGCCCGGGGGGCTCCTTAGCCAAAAACATTCAGTACTTC.

This clonotype was observed a few times. The chain recombines TRBV2 with TRBJ2-1, with 7 nucleotides matching TRBD1. Germline CDR1 SNHLY, CDR2 FYNNEI. The CDR3 loop spans 16 amino acids. V shed 5 bases and J 0 bases; nucleotides not matched to a gene: 7. The CDR3 DNA reads as TGTGCCAGCAGTAAGACAGGGATGAGCTCCTACAATGAGCAGTTCTTC. Protein: CASSKTGMSSYNEQFF.

This clonotype has more than one count but fewer than ten. The chain couples TRBV5-6 to TRBJ2-6; D remains unclear. This CDR3 has 14 residues. Germline lookup yields CDR1 SGHDT and CDR2 YYEEEE. Trimming removed 1 base at V and 0 bases at J, with 2 bases between. In DNA, the CDR3 is TGTGCCAGCAGCTTGTTCTCTGGGGCCAACGTCCTGACTTTC. Translating gives CASSLFSGANVLTF.

This clonotype has more than one count but fewer than ten. The rearrangement joins TRBV5-1 to TRBJ1-5; a possible D gene is TRBD1 (5 bases). The V gene's germline CDR1 is SGHRS and CDR2 YFSETQ. V lost 4 bases to trimming and J lost 9 bases, with 14 bases between them. This CDR3 region has 13 residues. Here the CDR3 DNA reads TGCGCCAGCAGCGAGGGGACGGATCGGCCCCAGCATTTT. It yields the protein CASSEGTDRPQHF.

V gene TRBV7-7 combines with J gene TRBJ2-3, with TRBD2 identical over 7 bases. The CDR3 contains 16 residues. The ends lost 5 bases at V and 0 bases at J; junction bases unmatched: 8. The germline V gene has CDR1 SSHAT and CDR2 FNYEAQ (reference sequence). The CDR3 sequence is CASSRYGTKSTDTQYF. The DNA for the CDR3 is TGTGCCAGCAGCCGCTACGGGACTAAAAGCACAGATACGCAGTATTTT. Filled out from reference TRBV7-7 and TRBJ2-3, the complete variable domain reads GAGVSQSPRYKVTKRGQDVTLRCDPISSHATLYWYQQALGQGPEFLTYFNYEAQPDKSGLPSDRFSAERPEGSISTLTIQRTEQRDSAMYRCASSRYGTKSTDTQYFGPGTRLTVL.

This clonotype has a handful of counts. The chain joins TRBV4-1 to TRBJ1-5, with a possible D match to TRBD1 (5 bases). Germline loops: CDR1 MGHRA, CDR2 YSYEKL. CDR3 length: 14 residues. Trimming left V 1 base short and J 7 bases short, with 11 bases between. The CDR3, as DNA: TGCGCCAGCAGCCAAGCGACACAGGAGCAGCCCCAGCATTTT. It codes for CASSQATQEQPQHF.

The sample holds many counts of this clonotype. CDR3 sequence (DNA): TGTGCCAGCAGCTCATCCGGGACGGAAAATAATTCACCCCTCCACTTT. The encoded protein is CASSSSGTENNSPLHF. V gene TRBV7-8 combines with J gene TRBJ1-6; TRBD1 might be the D (5 bases). Trimming removed 4 bases at V and 5 bases at J, with 15 bases between. The CDR3 loop spans 16 amino acids. Germline CDR1 reads SGHVS; CDR2 reads FQNEAQ.

J is TRBJ2-1 and V is TRBV6-6, with a tentative D call TRBD2 (6 bases). Germline CDR1 is MNHNY and CDR2 is SVGAGI (reference sequence). V lost 7 bases to trimming and J lost 7 bases, with 17 bases between them. There are 14 residues in the CDR3. The CDR3 coding sequence is TGTGCCAGCAACAAGGGAGGAGGCGAAAATGAGCAGTTCTTC. Residues: CASNKGGGENEQFF.

The chain has TRBV29-1 and TRBJ2-1; no clear D gene. Germline V lookup: CDR1 SQVTM, CDR2 ANQGSEA. V was clipped by 4 bases and J by 7 bases, with 11 bases between them. The CDR3 is 12 amino acids. The CDR3 region has the DNA TGCAGCGTTGTATTGGGGTGGAATGAGCAGTTCTTC. It encodes CSVVLGWNEQFF.

This clonotype was found many times. The rearrangement joins TRBV6-2 or TRBV6-3 to TRBJ2-7; 10 bases align to TRBD2. After removal of 6 bases from V and 2 bases from J, the junction contained 7 bases not matched to a gene. This CDR3 spans 15 amino acids. Looked up from germline, CDR1 is MNHEY and CDR2 is SVGEGT. The CDR3 bases are TGTGCCAGCAGGTACACCGGGACTAGCGCCTACGAGCAGTACTTC. Its protein product is CASRYTGTSAYEQYF.

By share, this clonotype ranks as medium-sized. The V gene is TRBV27, the J gene TRBJ1-4; D is unresolved. With 3 bases removed from V and 5 bases from J, the gap between germline ends came to 10 bases. The CDR3 is 14 residues long. Germline CDR1 reads MNHEY; CDR2 reads SMNVEV (reference sequence). Written as DNA, the CDR3 is TGTGCCAGCAGTTTTGGGCGGATGAATGAAAAACTGTTTTTT. Residues: CASSFGRMNEKLFF.

This clonotype was detected ten times or more. The gene calls are TRBV25-1 and TRBJ2-1; D is perhaps TRBD1 or TRBD2 (6 bases each). The CDR3 has 12 residues. Trimming pared 5 bases from V and 10 bases from J, leaving 12 bases between. The germline V gene has CDR1 MGHDK and CDR2 SYGVNS. The CDR3 loop is CASSRGGYEQFF. CDR3 DNA: TGTGCCAGCAGTCGAGGGGGGTACGAGCAGTTCTTC.

With respect to this clonotype: A much larger clone lies a single base off, so this may be a read error. This is likely a read error, given that the CDR3 carries no conserved phenylalanine or tryptophan at its end. CDR3 nucleotides: TGCAGCGCAACAGGGGCCGGGGCCAACGTCCTGACTTCC. It translates to CSATGAGANVLTS. The chain uses TRBV29-1 and TRBJ2-6, with 7 bases matching TRBD1. The CDR3 runs to 13 residues. CDR1 is SQVTM and CDR2 is ANQGSEA in the germline V gene. Losses at the gene ends were 7 bases for V and 4 bases for J; bases not matched to a gene: 4.